The 5 T cell receptor beta chains listed next were all sequenced from one sample in a study of T cells in tuberculosis. Using immunoSEQ multiplex PCR, the repertoire was profiled, and TCRdb retains in-frame clones only, with some absent. The sample consists of about 36,000 clones, 93% of them appearing once. Sequences were obtained from PBMCs. These receptors were taken from a donor under 30 with latent tuberculosis or without tuberculosis infection.

The rearrangement uses TRBV7-2 and TRBJ1-2; TRBD1 agrees at 8 bases. This CDR3 has 15 residues. Per germline, CDR1 SGHTA and CDR2 FQGNSA. Trimming removed 5 bases from V and 1 base from J; junction bases left unmatched: 6. CDR3 nucleotides: TGTGCCAGCAGCCCGGGACAGGACTTTAACTATGGCTACACCTTC. Its translation is CASSPGQDFNYGYTF.

This clone is a singleton in its sample. The V gene is TRBV14, the J gene TRBJ2-3, with a tentative D call TRBD2 (6 bases). Trimming stripped 8 bases from V and 8 bases from J, with 8 bases between. This CDR3 comprises 10 residues. CDR1 is SGHDN and CDR2 is FVKESK in the germline V gene. CDR3 loop: CASGGSTQYF. CDR3 in DNA: TGTGCCAGCGGGGGGTCTACGCAGTATTTT.

The chain carries TRBV7-8 and TRBJ1-1; no clear D gene. This CDR3 has 12 amino acids. V was clipped by 5 bases and J by 4 bases, with 8 bases between them. CDR1 and CDR2 (germline): SGHVS, FQNEAQ. The chain's CDR3 is CASSGGGTEAFF. CDR3 DNA: TGTGCCAGCAGCGGAGGAGGCACTGAAGCTTTCTTT.

This clone came up once. The rearrangement uses TRBV6-5 and TRBJ1-4; D not certain. The germline V gene encodes CDR1 MNHEY and CDR2 SVGAGI. This CDR3 is built from 13 residues. V lost 6 bases and J 8 bases, leaving 13 bases between the germline ends. The CDR3 DNA reads TGTGCCAGCAGACCAAGTCCGGGGGAAAAACTGTTTTTT. Protein sequence: CASRPSPGEKLFF.

This chain links TRBV6-1 with TRBJ2-3, with 9 bases matching TRBD2. J gave up 4 bases and V 10 bases, and 6 bases lay outside the gene matches. The germline V gene has CDR1 MNHNS and CDR2 SASEGT. The CDR3 runs to 13 residues. This chain's CDR3 is CATNSGGADTQYF. In nucleotides, the CDR3 is TGTGCCACTAATAGCGGGGGCGCAGATACGCAGTATTTT.